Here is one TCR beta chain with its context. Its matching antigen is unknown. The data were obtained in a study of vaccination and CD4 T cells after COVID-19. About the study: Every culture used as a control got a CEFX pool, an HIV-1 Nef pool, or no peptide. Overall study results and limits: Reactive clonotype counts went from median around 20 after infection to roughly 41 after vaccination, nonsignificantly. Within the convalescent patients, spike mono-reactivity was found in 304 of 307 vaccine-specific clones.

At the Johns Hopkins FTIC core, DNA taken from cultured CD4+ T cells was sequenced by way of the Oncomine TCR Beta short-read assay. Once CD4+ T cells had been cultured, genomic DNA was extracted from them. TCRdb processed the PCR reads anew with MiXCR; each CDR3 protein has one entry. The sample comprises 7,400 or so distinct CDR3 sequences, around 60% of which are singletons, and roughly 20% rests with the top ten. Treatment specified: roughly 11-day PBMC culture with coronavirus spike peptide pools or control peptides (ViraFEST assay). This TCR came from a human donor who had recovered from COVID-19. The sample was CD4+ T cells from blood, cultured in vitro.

CDR3 loop: CASSLQGGMNIQYF. The CDR3 region has the DNA TGTGCCAGTAGTCTCCAGGGGGGGATGAACATTCAGTACTTC. The chain carries TRBV19 and TRBJ2-4; perhaps D is TRBD1 or TRBD2 (7 bases each). V gave up 5 bases and J gave up 7 bases, with 15 bases separating them. CDR1 is LNHDA, CDR2 SQIVND, per germline (reference sequence). The CDR3 covers 14 residues. Full variable domain (remainder filled in from reference TRBV19 and TRBJ2-4): DGGITQSPKYLFRKEGQNVTLSCEQNLNHDAMYWYRQDPGQGLRLIYYSQIVNDFQKGDIAEGYSVSREKKESFPLTVTSAQKNPTAFYLCASSLQGGMNIQYFGAGTRLSVL.